This T cell receptor beta chain is drawn from a study of T cells after yellow fever vaccination. General study findings and limits: A large majority of primary-vaccination clones showed up again after the booster (about 97% CD4, 75% to 90% CD8). CD4 and CD8 compartments shared a small share of clonotypes, likely from convergent recombination.

This clonotype was counted ten times or more. The antigen is undetermined. TCRdb re-called the 5' RACE reads through MiXCR, storing one row per CDR3 protein. The table has around 340,000 distinct CDR3 sequences, roughly 9.4% seen once. Per the germline V gene, CDR1 is DFQATT and CDR2 is SNEGSKA (reference sequence). V was clipped by 0 bases and J by 4 bases, with 9 bases between them. The CDR3 totals 13 residues. The sample in question was PBMCs, obtained on the day of the first yellow fever vaccination. V usage is TRBV20-1 and J usage is TRBJ1-2; possibly TRBD1 for D (5 bases). The sequence was collected from a man aged 18 to 30 who received the YFV17D yellow fever vaccine. Here the CDR3 DNA reads TGCAGTGCTAGAGACAGGGTTCTCTATGGCTACACCTTC. The encoded protein is CSARDRVLYGYTF.